Each of the 5 T cell receptor beta chains below was sequenced from the same sample in a study of blood T cell repertoires in COVID-19. Some clones are missing from TCRdb's copy, which holds only in-frame ones; the method was immunoSEQ multiplex PCR. Among 200,000 to 300,000 clones listed, 85% to 90% were seen once. The sequenced sample consisted of PBMCs or T cells enriched from blood (not recorded which). The source of these receptors is a middle-aged man who had recovered from COVID-19.

This clone occurred once. The chain has TRBV20-1 and TRBJ1-1; 11 bases agree with TRBD1. CDR1 DFQATT and CDR2 SNEGSKA come from the germline V gene (reference sequence). Trimming at V came to 3 bases and at J to 4 bases, leaving 4 bases not matched to a gene. This CDR3 is built from 14 residues. The CDR3 loop is CSASSGTGGTEAFF. Written as DNA, the CDR3 is TGCAGTGCTAGTTCTGGGACAGGGGGCACTGAAGCTTTCTTT.

V gene TRBV7-9 combines with J gene TRBJ2-7, with a weak D call TRBD2 (6 bases). There are 14 residues in the CDR3. V gave up 3 bases and J gave up 0 bases, with 9 bases separating them. Germline V lookup: CDR1 SEHNR, CDR2 FQNEAQ (reference sequence). Here the CDR3 DNA reads TGTGCCAGCAGCTTTGCGGGGAGCTCCTACGAGCAGTACTTC. As protein: CASSFAGSSYEQYF.

Concerning this clone itself: This CDR3 is also generated by other DNA sequences in the sample. The chain has TRBV7-2 and TRBJ2-5; 14 bases fit TRBD2. In germline, CDR1 is SGHTA, CDR2 FQGNSA. J gave up 2 bases and V 1 base, and 0 bases lay outside the gene matches. The CDR3 length is 16 residues. The CDR3 region is CASSLGTSGGQETQYF. The DNA for the CDR3 is TGTGCCAGCAGCTTAGGGACTAGCGGGGGGCAAGAGACCCAGTACTTC.

The chain couples TRBV29-1 to TRBJ2-1, with a tentative D call TRBD1 (6 bases). Trimming pared 3 bases from V and 5 bases from J, leaving 11 bases between. CDR3 length: 13 amino acids. Germline CDR1 is SQVTM and CDR2 is ANQGSEA. CDR3 in amino acids: CSVDRGHNNEQFF. The CDR3 DNA reads as TGCAGCGTTGATAGGGGACATAACAATGAGCAGTTCTTC.

This chain connects TRBV19 to TRBJ2-2; D is possibly TRBD2 (6 bases). V lost 4 bases and J lost 7, with 13 bases in between. Germline V gives CDR1 LNHDA, CDR2 SQIVND (reference sequence). The CDR3 loop spans 14 amino acids. The CDR3 DNA reads as TGTGCCAGTAGTACCCGACTAGAGAGCGGGGAGCTGTTTTTT. This sequence encodes CASSTRLESGELFF.